A selection of T cell receptor beta chains follows, all from one sample in a study of T-cell reconstitution after alpha-beta-depleted transplantation in children. One entry per CDR3 protein results from TCRdb running MiXCR on the PCR reads. The profile shows fewer than 550,000 distinct CDR3 sequences, more than 9.5% of them singletons. Sequencing was performed on PBMCs, mostly from graft donor cells, taken 180 days after TCRalphabeta/CD19-depleted stem cell transplant. These receptors all stem from a female patient aged 2 to 10 who had a stem cell transplant for aplastic anemia, so the T cells may come from the graft donor. CDR3s include the opening cysteine and the closing phenylalanine or tryptophan. The D gene is left open where the match is weak. A row's size may be missing; if present it is once, few, many or a size class.

J: TRBJ2-2
size: few
V: TRBV14
D: NA
DNA: TGTGCCAGCAGCCGGGTAGCTGGAACGAACACCGGGGAGCTGTTTTTT
CDR3: CASSRVAGTNTGELFF

J: TRBJ2-5
size: few
V: TRBV29-1
D: TRBD2
DNA: TGCAGCGTGGACGGGGGGCGGGAGGGGGCCCAAGAGACCCAGTACTTC
CDR3: CSVDGGREGAQETQYF

J: TRBJ1-2
size: NA
V: TRBV30
D: NA
DNA: TGTGCCTGGAGTCCCCAAGGGTCATATGGCTACACCTTC
CDR3: CAWSPQGSYGYTF

J: TRBJ1-2
size: NA
V: TRBV6-5
D: TRBD1
DNA: TGTGCCAGCAGCCCGGGACAGATGGGCTACACCTTC
CDR3: CASSPGQMGYTF

J: TRBJ1-1
size: NA
V: TRBV12-3/TRBV12-4
D: NA
DNA: TGTGCCAGCAGTTCCCGGGACGGGGGGCGCAGCGGTGAAGCTTTCTTT
CDR3: CASSSRDGGRSGEAFF

J: TRBJ1-1
size: NA
V: TRBV20-1
D: NA
DNA: TGCAGTGCCCAAGGTCTGAACACTGAAGCTTTCTTT
CDR3: CSAQGLNTEAFF

J: TRBJ2-7
size: many
V: TRBV28
D: TRBD1
DNA: TGTGCCAGCAGGTCGAACACCCCACGGGACAGGGCCTACGAGCAGTACTTC
CDR3: CASRSNTPRDRAYEQYF

J: TRBJ2-4
size: NA
V: TRBV7-2
D: NA
DNA: TGTGCCAGCAGCAGTTGGGCGGCCAAAAACATTCAGTACTTC
CDR3: CASSSWAAKNIQYF

J: TRBJ2-2
size: many
V: TRBV12-3/TRBV12-4
D: TRBD1
DNA: TGTGCCAGCAGCGCCGCAGGGGGAATGGACACCGGGGAGCTGTTTTTT
CDR3: CASSAAGGMDTGELFF

J: TRBJ2-5
size: few
V: TRBV20-1
D: TRBD1
DNA: TGCAGTGCTAGGTGGGGGACAGTGGGTACCCAGTACTTC
CDR3: CSARWGTVGTQYF

J: TRBJ2-3
size: few
V: TRBV6-2/TRBV6-3
D: TRBD2
DNA: TGTGCCAGCAGCCGAGGATGGGCGGGAGGAGTAGATACGCAGTATTTT
CDR3: CASSRGWAGGVDTQYF

J: TRBJ2-3
size: NA
V: TRBV10-3
D: NA
DNA: TGTGCCACCCAGAAGGAGGGCCAGGATACGCAGTATTTT
CDR3: CATQKEGQDTQYF

J: TRBJ1-2
size: NA
V: TRBV27
D: TRBD1
DNA: TGTGCCAGCAGTCCACTCGCGAAAGGACAGGGGGCGAACTATGGCTACACCTTC
CDR3: CASSPLAKGQGANYGYTF

J: TRBJ2-3
size: NA
V: TRBV7-2
D: TRBD2
DNA: TGTGCCAGCAGCCGTTTAGCGGGAGGTTCAGGGACGCAGTATTTT
CDR3: CASSRLAGGSGTQYF

J: TRBJ2-3
size: NA
V: TRBV7-2
D: NA
DNA: TGTGCCAGCAGCCCGACTGGTATGGTCACAGATACGCAGTATTTT
CDR3: CASSPTGMVTDTQYF

J: TRBJ2-1
size: few
V: TRBV9
D: TRBD2
DNA: TGTGCCAGCACCGCGGGAGTCGGGTCCTACAATGAGCAGTTCTTC
CDR3: CASTAGVGSYNEQFF

J: TRBJ2-6
size: few
V: TRBV12-1
D: NA
DNA: TGTGCCAGCAGCTTTGGGACAGGGGGCGATCGCATGGCTGGGGCCAACGTCCTGACTTTC
CDR3: CASSFGTGGDRMAGANVLTF

J: TRBJ2-5
size: NA
V: TRBV7-8
D: NA
DNA: TGTGCCAGCAGCTTAGCGAACGACGGAAGAAGGCGAGAGACCCAGTACTTC
CDR3: CASSLANDGRRRETQYF

J: TRBJ2-7
size: NA
V: TRBV12-3/TRBV12-4
D: NA
DNA: TGTGCCAGCAGTTCGGGACGGATAAACTACGAGCAGTACTTC
CDR3: CASSSGRINYEQYF

J: TRBJ1-5
size: few
V: TRBV7-8
D: TRBD1
DNA: TGTGCCAGCAGCTTAGGGGGGAAGCGGGGACAGAAGCCGCCCCAGCATTTT
CDR3: CASSLGGKRGQKPPQHF

J: TRBJ1-1
size: few
V: TRBV29-1
D: TRBD1
DNA: TGCAGCGTTCAGAGGACAGGGCAGAACACTGAAGCTTTCTTT
CDR3: CSVQRTGQNTEAFF

J: TRBJ2-7
size: NA
V: TRBV28
D: NA
DNA: TGTGCCAGCAGTTCCGTGGACGAGCAGTACTTC
CDR3: CASSSVDEQYF

J: TRBJ2-2
size: many
V: TRBV29-1
D: TRBD1
DNA: TGCAGCGTCTGGGGGACAGCGAACACCGGGGAGCTGTTTTTT
CDR3: CSVWGTANTGELFF

J: TRBJ2-5
size: many
V: TRBV20-1
D: TRBD2
DNA: TGCAGTGCCCCAGCGGGACCACCATTTAGGTCCCAAGAGACCCAGTACTTC
CDR3: CSAPAGPPFRSQETQYF

J: TRBJ2-5
size: many
V: TRBV9
D: NA
DNA: TGTGCCAGCAGCGTAGAACAGGGCGGGGAGACCCAGTACTTC
CDR3: CASSVEQGGETQYF

J: TRBJ1-1
size: NA
V: TRBV5-1
D: NA
DNA: TGCGCCAGCAGCTGGGGGGGGTCGGAACTTGGGAACACTGAAGCTTTCTTT
CDR3: CASSWGGSELGNTEAFF

J: TRBJ1-5
size: NA
V: TRBV28
D: TRBD1
DNA: TGTGCCAGCAGTCTAAAGACAGGGATAGTGGGGCAGCCCCAGCATTTT
CDR3: CASSLKTGIVGQPQHF

J: TRBJ2-2
size: many
V: TRBV20-1
D: TRBD2
DNA: TGCAGTGCTAGAGATCCACTAGCGGGAGTATCAGGGGAGCTGTTTTTT
CDR3: CSARDPLAGVSGELFF

J: TRBJ2-6
size: NA
V: TRBV30
D: NA
DNA: TGTGCCTGGAGTGTTAGCACTGAGGCCAACGGCCTGACTTTC
CDR3: CAWSVSTEANGLTF

J: TRBJ2-1
size: few
V: TRBV9
D: NA
DNA: TGTGCCAGCAGCGTAGTTCCGGGAGAAAGCTATGAGCAGTTCTTC
CDR3: CASSVVPGESYEQFF

J: TRBJ2-3
size: NA
V: TRBV20-1
D: NA
DNA: TGCAGTGCTAGTGGACCCCAGGGTACGCAGTATTTT
CDR3: CSASGPQGTQYF

J: TRBJ2-7
size: NA
V: TRBV7-8
D: TRBD1
DNA: TGTGCCAGCAGCTTAGCGCCACAGGGGAGCTACGAGCAGTACTTC
CDR3: CASSLAPQGSYEQYF

J: TRBJ2-1
size: NA
V: TRBV15
D: NA
DNA: TGTGCCACCAGCAGAGAGCCTCCTGACTACAATGAGCAGTTCTTC
CDR3: CATSREPPDYNEQFF

J: TRBJ2-2
size: NA
V: TRBV7-8
D: TRBD1
DNA: TGTGCCAGCAGCTTCCCGGGACAGGGGGACACCGGGGAGCTGTTTTTT
CDR3: CASSFPGQGDTGELFF

J: TRBJ2-3
size: NA
V: TRBV2
D: TRBD1
DNA: TGTGCCACCTACTCGGGACAGAGCACAGATACGCAGTATTTT
CDR3: CATYSGQSTDTQYF

J: TRBJ1-6
size: NA
V: TRBV6-2/TRBV6-3
D: NA
DNA: TGTGCCAGCAGTTACTCGGGACTCCCCTCGACAAATTCACCCCTCCACTTT
CDR3: CASSYSGLPSTNSPLHF

J: TRBJ2-3
size: NA
V: TRBV28
D: NA
DNA: TGTGCCAGCACCGTGGTTATCACAGATACGCAGTATTTT
CDR3: CASTVVITDTQYF

J: TRBJ2-1
size: NA
V: TRBV5-1
D: TRBD2
DNA: TGCGCCAGCAGCACGACTAGCCTAATTTACAATGAGCAGTTCTTC
CDR3: CASSTTSLIYNEQFF

J: TRBJ2-6
size: medium-sized
V: TRBV28
D: NA
DNA: TGTGCCAGCAGCTTACGGGGGTCCGGGGCCAACGTCCTGACTTTC
CDR3: CASSLRGSGANVLTF

J: TRBJ2-3
size: many
V: TRBV10-3
D: TRBD2
DNA: TGTGCCATTGGACTAGCGGGAGGGACAGATACGCAGTATTTT
CDR3: CAIGLAGGTDTQYF

J: TRBJ2-5
size: few
V: TRBV28
D: TRBD1
DNA: TGTGCCAGCAGCACGGGACAGTACGTAGAGGAGACCCAGTACTTC
CDR3: CASSTGQYVEETQYF

J: TRBJ1-5
size: few
V: TRBV20-1
D: TRBD1
DNA: TGCAGTGCTAGAGCTGGGACAGGGGGCAATCAGCCCCAGCATTTT
CDR3: CSARAGTGGNQPQHF

J: TRBJ2-1
size: NA
V: TRBV6-1
D: NA
DNA: TGTGCCACTTCCTCTAGTGTTCTCAATGAGCAGTTCTTC
CDR3: CATSSSVLNEQFF

J: TRBJ2-5
size: once
V: TRBV12-3/TRBV12-4
D: NA
DNA: TGTGCCAGCAGGTTCCTCGAGGAGACCCAGTACTTC
CDR3: CASRFLEETQYF

J: TRBJ2-5
size: few
V: TRBV12-5
D: TRBD2
DNA: TGTGCTAGTGGCCCTAGAGCGGGGGACCAAGAGACCCAGTACTTC
CDR3: CASGPRAGDQETQYF

J: TRBJ2-1
size: NA
V: TRBV20-1
D: NA
DNA: TGCAGTGCTAGAAGGCCGGGACGTAGGATTGAGCAGTTCTTC
CDR3: CSARRPGRRIEQFF

J: TRBJ1-5
size: few
V: TRBV18
D: NA
DNA: TGTGCCAGCTCACCAAACGGCGATGGCAATCAGCCCCAGCATTTT
CDR3: CASSPNGDGNQPQHF

J: TRBJ2-7
size: NA
V: TRBV7-6
D: NA
DNA: TGTGCCAGCAGCTTAGCCGGGGCGGCCGAGCAGTACTTC
CDR3: CASSLAGAAEQYF

J: TRBJ2-2
size: few
V: TRBV9
D: NA
DNA: TGTGCCAGCAGTGAACAGGGAGGCGGGGAGCTGTTTTTT
CDR3: CASSEQGGGELFF

J: TRBJ1-5
size: many
V: TRBV15
D: TRBD1
DNA: TGTGCCACCAGCAGGCTGAGGGGGCCTCGGTTGGGGCCCCAGCATTTT
CDR3: CATSRLRGPRLGPQHF

J: TRBJ2-3
size: NA
V: TRBV20-1
D: NA
DNA: TGCAGTGCTAGAGGACGAACAGATACGCAGTATTTT
CDR3: CSARGRTDTQYF

J: TRBJ2-3
size: NA
V: TRBV7-9
D: TRBD1
DNA: TGTGCCAGCAGTTCAGGGACAGGGGGGAGCACAGATACGCAGTATTTT
CDR3: CASSSGTGGSTDTQYF

J: TRBJ2-1
size: many
V: TRBV18
D: NA
DNA: TGTGCCAGCTCACCACCGTTCGACAGCCGCTCCTACAATGAGCAGTTCTTC
CDR3: CASSPPFDSRSYNEQFF

J: TRBJ2-5
size: NA
V: TRBV29-1
D: TRBD1
DNA: TGCAGCGTTCGCAGATCCGGGACAGGGGGAGAGACCCAGTACTTC
CDR3: CSVRRSGTGGETQYF

J: TRBJ2-1
size: many
V: TRBV11-2
D: NA
DNA: TGTGCCAGCAGCTTACCGAAGTATGAGCAGTTCTTC
CDR3: CASSLPKYEQFF

J: TRBJ1-2
size: few
V: TRBV20-1
D: NA
DNA: TGCAGTGCTTCTGGGGGCAACTATGGCTACACCTTC
CDR3: CSASGGNYGYTF

J: TRBJ2-7
size: NA
V: TRBV4-2
D: TRBD2
DNA: TGTGCCAGCAGCCAAGAAGTTGCATCCATCGGCGGGAGTCGCGAGCAGTACTTC
CDR3: CASSQEVASIGGSREQYF